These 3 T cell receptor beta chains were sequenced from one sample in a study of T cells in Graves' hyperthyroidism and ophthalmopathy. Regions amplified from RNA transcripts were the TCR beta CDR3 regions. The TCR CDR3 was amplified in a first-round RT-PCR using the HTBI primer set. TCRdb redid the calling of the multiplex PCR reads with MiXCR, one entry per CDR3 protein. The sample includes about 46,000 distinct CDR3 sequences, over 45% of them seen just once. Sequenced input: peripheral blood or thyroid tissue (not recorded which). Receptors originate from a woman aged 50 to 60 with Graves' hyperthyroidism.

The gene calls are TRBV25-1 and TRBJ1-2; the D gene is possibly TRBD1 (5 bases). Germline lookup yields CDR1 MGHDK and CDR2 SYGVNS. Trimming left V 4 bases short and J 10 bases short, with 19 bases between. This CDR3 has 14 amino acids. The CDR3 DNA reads TGTGCCAGCAGTGCAAAACAGGAGCGGGAGCTCTACACCTTC. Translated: CASSAKQERELYTF.

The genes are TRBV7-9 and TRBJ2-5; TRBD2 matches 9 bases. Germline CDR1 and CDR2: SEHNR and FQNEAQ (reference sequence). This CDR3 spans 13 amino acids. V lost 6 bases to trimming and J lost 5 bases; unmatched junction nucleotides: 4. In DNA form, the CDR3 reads TGTGCCAGCAGTGCCAGCGGGAGGGAGACCCAGTACTTC. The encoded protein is CASSASGRETQYF.

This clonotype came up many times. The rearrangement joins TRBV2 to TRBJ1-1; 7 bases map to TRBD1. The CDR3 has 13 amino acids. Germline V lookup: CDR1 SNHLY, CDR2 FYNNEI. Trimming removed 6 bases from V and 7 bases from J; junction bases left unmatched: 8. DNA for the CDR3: TGTGCCAGCAGCATTCAGGGGGGGGATGAAGCTTTCTTT. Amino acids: CASSIQGGDEAFF.